The present T cell receptor (beta chain) was sequenced within a study of shared clonotypes between healthy human individuals. The wider study: Used for every donor were three CD4 naive, three CD4 memory, two CD8 naive and one CD8 memory plate. General study results and limits: How much donors shared clonotypes was expected to be affected by sequencing depth. Non-shared clonotypes had lower generation probabilities than clonotypes shared by all four sorted-subset donors.

The CDR3 loop spans 15 amino acids. CDR1 is KGHSH, CDR2 LQKENI, per germline. The V end lost 0 bases, the J end lost 7 bases, and 15 bases lay between the germline ends. Assay used: immunoSEQ multiplex PCR; TCRdb lists only in-frame clones, some missing. This sample has 170,000 or so clones, with around 63% found just once. Notes on this clone: Antigen specificity is unknown.

A CD45RA-negative memory subset and a CD45RA+ naive subset were separated from the CD4+ cells. The sequencing input was memory CD4+ T cells sorted from blood. As for subset: CD45RA-negative fraction. The chain joins TRBV18 to TRBJ1-2; no definite D call. The receptor's source is a man aged 25 to 45 in good health. CDR3 in amino acids: CASSPPIAGGSGYTF. DNA for the CDR3: TGTGCCAGCTCACCACCGATCGCAGGTGGAAGTGGCTACACCTTC.